This T cell receptor (beta chain) derives from a study of molecular identifiers for immune sequencing clone quantification. Findings of the study overall: Among effectors, clones above 20 RNA copies held over 98% of molecules; among naive cells, under 1%.

Methods described previously were used for bulk TCR libraries, and listed TCR primers were applied. TCRdb fed the PCR reads into MiXCR, producing one record per CDR3 protein. In the table there are around 460,000 distinct CDR3 sequences, around 23% of which are singletons. This clonotype was counted many times. No antigen is known for it. The CDR3 is made up of 15 amino acids. J gave up 4 bases and V 10 bases, and 8 bases lay outside the gene matches. The germline CDR1 and CDR2 sequences are KGHDR and SFDVKD. Naive CD8 T cells were sorted, and the gate applied was CD8+CD4-CCR7+CD45RA+. Sequencing was done on a sample of naive CD8+ T cells from blood, with Jurkat cell RNA spiked in. Subset noted: FACS-sorted CD8+CD4-CCR7+CD45RA+ naive T cells. This clonotype originated in a human donor in good health. Some libraries in this study had Jurkat cell RNA spiked in. The V call is TRBV24-1, the J call TRBJ2-2; 10 bases agree with TRBD2. CDR3 residues: CATSGRAIGTGELFF. DNA of the CDR3: TGTGCCACAAGCGGGAGGGCCATCGGCACCGGGGAGCTGTTTTTT.